This entry is about one T cell receptor beta chain. Its antigen is undetermined. An end of the junction differs from the germline gene, which may be a read error. Germline V lookup: CDR1 MNHEY, CDR2 SVGAGI. The CDR3 contains 12 residues. These data belong to a study of cytomegalovirus exposure and HLA in healthy donors. Findings and limits, study-wide: The analysis excluded some indistinguishable V segments, including TRBV6-2 and TRBV6-3. A missense DCLRE1C variant was associated with V- and J-gene trimming of TCR beta chains in a later analysis, and an independent cohort replicated the association.

The primer mix had 60 Vbeta and 13 Jbeta primers. Repertoires were generated with immunoSEQ multiplex PCR, while TCRdb's copy carries only in-frame clones and drops some. This listing includes some 110,000 clones. Material: PBMCs. This receptor was identified in a man in his forties in good health and CMV-seropositive. The chain combines TRBV6-5 with TRBJ1-2; D remains ambiguous. Here the CDR3 DNA reads TGTGCCGGCAGTACGGGGTTGACTGGCTACACCTTC. Amino acids: CAGSTGLTGYTF.